This T cell receptor beta chain was retrieved from a study of cytomegalovirus exposure and HLA in healthy donors. The wider study: Of some 400 genotyped donors, 70% to 85% clustered with self-reported Caucasian donors.

About this clone itself: The limits of the CDR3 on the DNA are not certain, so only TCRdb's listed CDR3 is given.

The CDR3 totals 18 residues, both ends included. The PCR used 60 Vbeta and 13 Jbeta primers. The data were produced by immunoSEQ multiplex PCR, yet TCRdb's version contains in-frame clones alone and is incomplete. The sample shows about 150,000 clones, around 84% of them seen only once. Material: PBMCs. The V call is TRBV21-1, the J call TRBJ2-1; the D segment call TRBD2 is taken from the table without a DNA check. TRBV21-1 is noted as a pseudogene. The TCR originated in a man between 18 and 35 years old in good health and CMV-seronegative. The CDR3 sequence: CASSKVAGGSFSYNEQFF.